This paragraph covers one TCR beta chain sequence. The data originate from a study of T cell changes during pregnancy in multiple sclerosis. TCRdb's table, derived via immunoSEQ multiplex PCR, lists solely in-frame clones and lacks some. The table records about 75,000 clones, 80% to 95% of them present only once. The CDR3 has 19 residues. Trimming stripped 0 bases from V and 5 bases from J, with 22 bases between. Germline CDR1 reads MGHRA; CDR2 reads YSYEKL. The TCR comes from a female donor with multiple sclerosis, enrolled in a pregnancy study. The genes are TRBV4-1 and TRBJ1-4; possible D gene TRBD1, 6 bases. Specimen: CD4+ T cells from peripheral blood mononuclear cells, collected before pregnancy. For the CDR3, the DNA is TGCGCCAGCAGCCAAGATCTGAGTCCGCCGGACAGTTCGAATGAAAAACTGTTTTTT. It specifies CASSQDLSPPDSSNEKLFF.